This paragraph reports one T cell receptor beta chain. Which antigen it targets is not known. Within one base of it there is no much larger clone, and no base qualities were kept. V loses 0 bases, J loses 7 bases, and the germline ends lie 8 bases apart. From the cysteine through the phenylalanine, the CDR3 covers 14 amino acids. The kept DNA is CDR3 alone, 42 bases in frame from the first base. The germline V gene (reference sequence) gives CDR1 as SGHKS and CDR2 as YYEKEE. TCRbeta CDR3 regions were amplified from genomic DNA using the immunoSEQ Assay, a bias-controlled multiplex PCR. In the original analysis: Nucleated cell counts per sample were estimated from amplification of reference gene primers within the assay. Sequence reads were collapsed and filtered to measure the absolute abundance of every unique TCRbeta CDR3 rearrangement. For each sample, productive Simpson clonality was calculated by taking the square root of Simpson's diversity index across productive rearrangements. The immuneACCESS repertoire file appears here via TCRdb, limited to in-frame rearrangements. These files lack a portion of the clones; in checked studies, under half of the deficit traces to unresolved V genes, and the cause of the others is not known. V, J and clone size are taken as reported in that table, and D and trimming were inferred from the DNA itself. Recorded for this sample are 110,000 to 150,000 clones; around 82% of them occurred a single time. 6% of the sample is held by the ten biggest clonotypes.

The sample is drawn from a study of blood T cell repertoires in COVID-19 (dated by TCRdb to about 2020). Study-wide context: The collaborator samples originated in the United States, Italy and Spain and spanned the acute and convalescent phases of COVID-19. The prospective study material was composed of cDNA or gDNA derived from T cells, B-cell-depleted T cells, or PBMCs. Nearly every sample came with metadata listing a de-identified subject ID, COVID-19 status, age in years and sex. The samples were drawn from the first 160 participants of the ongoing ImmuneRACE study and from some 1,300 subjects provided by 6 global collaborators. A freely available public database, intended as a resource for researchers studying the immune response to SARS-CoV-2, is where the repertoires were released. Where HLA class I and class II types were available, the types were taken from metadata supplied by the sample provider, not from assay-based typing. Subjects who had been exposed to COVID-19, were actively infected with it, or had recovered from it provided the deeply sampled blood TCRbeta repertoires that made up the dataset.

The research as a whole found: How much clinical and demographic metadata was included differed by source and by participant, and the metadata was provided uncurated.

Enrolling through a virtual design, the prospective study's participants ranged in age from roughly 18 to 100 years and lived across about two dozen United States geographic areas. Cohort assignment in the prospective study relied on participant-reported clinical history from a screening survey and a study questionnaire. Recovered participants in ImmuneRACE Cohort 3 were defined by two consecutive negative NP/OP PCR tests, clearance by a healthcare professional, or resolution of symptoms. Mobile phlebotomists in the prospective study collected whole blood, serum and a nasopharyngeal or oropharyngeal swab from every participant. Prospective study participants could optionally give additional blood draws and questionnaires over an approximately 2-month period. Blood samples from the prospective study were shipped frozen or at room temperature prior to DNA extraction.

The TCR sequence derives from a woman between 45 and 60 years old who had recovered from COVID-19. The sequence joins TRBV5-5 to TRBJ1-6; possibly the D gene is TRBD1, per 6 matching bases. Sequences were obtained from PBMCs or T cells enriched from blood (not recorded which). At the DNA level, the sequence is TGTGCCAGCAGCTTGGATGGGGGCAATTCACCCCTCCACTTT. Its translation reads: CASSLDGGNSPLHF.